This T cell receptor (beta chain) originates from a study of T cell repertoires in cytomegalovirus infection (dated by TCRdb to the late 2010s). In the study overall: Recently identified HLA-C-restricted CMV epitopes, whose presentation resists viral immunomodulation, were targeted by peptide stimulations together with well-studied HLA-B-restricted epitopes. Because public TCR beta signatures pointed to carriage of CMV infection together with the matching HLA type, the HLA type of each donor mattered for the analysis. The full study reports these points: In the ex vivo response, HLA-C-restricted CMV-specific TCR beta clonotypes were dominant, and in two of eight donors the single most frequent clonotype came from this HLA-C-restricted group. Carriers of CMV infection plus the relevant HLA type were discriminated by the cumulative frequency of public TCR beta family members in the study cohort and in an independent roughly 340-donor cohort.

The CDR3 runs 14 amino acids, cysteine and phenylalanine included. Of the read, only the CDR3 DNA is kept; its 42 bases are in frame from base 1. CDR1 and CDR2 were assigned from the germline V gene as SGHAT and FQNNGV. The sample's treatment or condition label, in plain terms: in vitro stimulation with specific CMV peptide epitopes to enrich CMV-specific T cells. With regard to this clonotype: Its recognized antigen is unknown. One base away lies a much larger clone, so this may be a sequencing read error.

The listed sequencing device is Illumina HiSeq 1500. In-frame beta chains were kept once TCRdb had trimmed the public reads at Q25 with fastp and called clones with MiXCR. Rows matching on CDR3 protein sequence are summarized as one entry with the most common DNA and genes. The sample includes 110,000 or so distinct CDR3 sequences, with about 30% observed a single time. The ten largest account for about 81% of the sample. The TCR was taken from a human donor in good health (CMV status not recorded). Some clones in this sample may be carry-over from other donors' samples. The chain employs TRBV11-2 and TRBJ1-5, with a tentative D gene TRBD1 over 6 matching bases. The material sequenced was CD8+ T cells from cultured PBMCs, taken from culture after CMV antigen stimulation. The sequenced DNA: TGTGTCAGCAGCTTAGACAGGTGGGGTCAGCCCCAGCATTTT. The translation is CVSSLDRWGQPQHF.